This TCR beta chain is from a study of cytomegalovirus exposure and HLA in healthy donors. The PCR made use of 60 Vbeta and 13 Jbeta primers. Using immunoSEQ multiplex PCR, the repertoire was profiled, and TCRdb retains in-frame clones only, with some absent. The repertoire holds over 200,000 clones, with around 89% as singletons. The length of the CDR3 is 16 residues. The V segment lost 2 bases and the J segment 0 bases; nucleotides outside the gene matches: 7. The V gene's germline CDR1 is MNHNS and CDR2 SASEGT. The chain carries TRBV6-1 and TRBJ2-7, with 7 bases matching TRBD2. The sequenced sample was PBMCs. The TCR comes from a woman aged 18 to 35 in good health and CMV-seronegative. The chain's CDR3 is CASSEWGGSSSYEQYF. The CDR3 DNA is TGTGCCAGCAGTGAATGGGGGGGTTCAAGCTCCTACGAGCAGTACTTC.